This TCR beta chain is from a study of CD8 T cells in ankylosing spondylitis. The CDR3 has 17 amino acids. V shed 2 bases and J 9 bases; nucleotides not matched to a gene: 12. Germline V gives CDR1 LGHNA, CDR2 YNFKEQ. From the 5' RACE reads, TCRdb called clonotypes with MiXCR, one entry per CDR3 protein. The sample contains about 160,000 distinct CDR3 sequences, approximately 44% of which appear only once. This TCR came from a male donor with ankylosing spondylitis. Source material: synovial fluid, either unsorted or a sorted T cell fraction (not recorded which). The rearrangement links TRBV4-2 to TRBJ2-1, with 11 positions matching TRBD2. As DNA, the CDR3 is TGTGCCAGCAGCCAACCGGGACTAGCGGTGTCTCGTCCTGAGCAGTTCTTC. This codes for CASSQPGLAVSRPEQFF.